A selection of T cell receptor beta chains follows, all from one sample in a study of PD-1 blockade in classical Hodgkin lymphoma. Here immunoSEQ multiplex PCR was the method, and the copy in TCRdb shows in-frame clones only, minus some. This table has approximately 30,000 clones, approximately 87% appearing once. The sample here was peripheral blood mononuclear cells (PBMCs), taken before the second cycle of nivolumab. The origin of the receptors is a human donor with classical Hodgkin lymphoma. CDR3s include the opening cysteine and the closing phenylalanine or tryptophan. Fields, in order: V gene, clone size, D gene, CDR3 length, J gene, CDR3 protein, CDR3 DNA. A D gene is named only where the DNA matches it firmly. Part of the rows lack a size; the others show once, few, many or a class for expanded clones.

v_call: TRBV19; clone_size: .; d_call: TRBD1; cdr3_length: 15; j_call: TRBJ1-5; cdr3_aa: CASSIVGDSWQPQHF; cdr3_nt: TGTGCCAGTAGTATAGTTGGGGACAGTTGGCAGCCCCAGCATTTT
v_call: TRBV2; clone_size: once; d_call: .; cdr3_length: 15; j_call: TRBJ1-4; cdr3_aa: CASRVTGQPKEKLFF; cdr3_nt: TGTGCCAGCAGAGTCACAGGACAACCAAAGGAAAAACTGTTTTTT
v_call: TRBV6-4; clone_size: .; d_call: TRBD2; cdr3_length: 15; j_call: TRBJ2-1; cdr3_aa: CASSETSGGYNEQFF; cdr3_nt: TGTGCCAGCAGTGAAACTAGCGGGGGATACAATGAGCAGTTCTTC
v_call: TRBV11-2; clone_size: .; d_call: TRBD2; cdr3_length: 15; j_call: TRBJ2-1; cdr3_aa: CASSKLAGTYNEQFF; cdr3_nt: TGTGCCAGCAGTAAACTAGCGGGAACCTACAATGAGCAGTTCTTC
v_call: TRBV2; clone_size: .; d_call: .; cdr3_length: 13; j_call: TRBJ1-1; cdr3_aa: CASSSRGITEAFF; cdr3_nt: TGTGCCAGCAGTTCCCGAGGGATCACTGAAGCTTTCTTT
v_call: TRBV11-2; clone_size: .; d_call: TRBD1; cdr3_length: 17; j_call: TRBJ2-1; cdr3_aa: CASRKPGQGNRYNEQFF; cdr3_nt: TGTGCCAGCAGAAAGCCGGGACAGGGTAATCGGTACAATGAGCAGTTCTTC
v_call: TRBV5-4; clone_size: .; d_call: TRBD2; cdr3_length: 16; j_call: TRBJ2-1; cdr3_aa: CASTQGGTSAYNEQFF; cdr3_nt: TGTGCCAGCACCCAAGGGGGGACTAGCGCATACAATGAGCAGTTCTTC
v_call: TRBV6-1; clone_size: .; d_call: TRBD1; cdr3_length: 14; j_call: TRBJ1-5; cdr3_aa: CAISEQGAGQPQHF; cdr3_nt: TGTGCCATCAGTGAACAGGGGGCAGGACAGCCCCAGCATTTT
v_call: TRBV19; clone_size: .; d_call: .; cdr3_length: 14; j_call: TRBJ2-4; cdr3_aa: CASSMGQFRNIQYF; cdr3_nt: TGTGCCAGTAGTATGGGGCAGTTCCGAAACATTCAGTACTTC
v_call: TRBV5-4; clone_size: .; d_call: .; cdr3_length: 16; j_call: TRBJ1-3; cdr3_aa: CASSLGAGARGNTIYF; cdr3_nt: TGTGCCAGCAGCTTGGGTGCGGGGGCTCGTGGAAACACCATATATTTT